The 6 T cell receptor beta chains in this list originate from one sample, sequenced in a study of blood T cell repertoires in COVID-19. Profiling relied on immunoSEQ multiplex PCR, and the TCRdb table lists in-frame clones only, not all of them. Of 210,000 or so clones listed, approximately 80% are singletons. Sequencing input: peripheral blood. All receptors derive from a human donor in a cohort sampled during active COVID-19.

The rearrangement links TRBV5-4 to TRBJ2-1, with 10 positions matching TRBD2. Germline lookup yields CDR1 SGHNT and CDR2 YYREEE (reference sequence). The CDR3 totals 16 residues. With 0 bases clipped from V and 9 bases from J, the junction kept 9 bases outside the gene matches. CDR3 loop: CASSLVGSGRFGEQFF. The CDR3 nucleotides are TGTGCCAGCAGCTTGGTTGGTAGCGGGAGGTTTGGTGAGCAGTTCTTC.

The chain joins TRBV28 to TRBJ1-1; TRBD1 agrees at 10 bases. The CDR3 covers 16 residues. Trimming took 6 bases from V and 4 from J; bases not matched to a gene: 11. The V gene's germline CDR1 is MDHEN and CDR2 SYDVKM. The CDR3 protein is CASSSDRGRFGTEAFF. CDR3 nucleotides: TGTGCCAGCAGCTCAGACAGGGGGCGTTTTGGCACTGAAGCTTTCTTT.

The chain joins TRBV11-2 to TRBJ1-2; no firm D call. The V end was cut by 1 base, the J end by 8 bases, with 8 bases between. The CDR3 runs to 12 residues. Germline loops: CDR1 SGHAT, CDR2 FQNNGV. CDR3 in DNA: TGTGCCAGCAGCTTAGGACACTCAGGCTACACCTTC. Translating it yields CASSLGHSGYTF.

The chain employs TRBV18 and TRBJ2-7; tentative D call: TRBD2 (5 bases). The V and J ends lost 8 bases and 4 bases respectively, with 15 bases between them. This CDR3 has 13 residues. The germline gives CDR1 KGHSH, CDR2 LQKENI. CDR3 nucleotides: TGTGCCAGCCAACCGGGAACAGATTACGAGCAGTACGTC. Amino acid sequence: CASQPGTDYEQYV.

The CDR3 protein is CASSPGQYEQYF. Written as DNA, the CDR3 is TGTGCCAGCAGCCCTGGACAGTACGAGCAGTACTTC. The V gene is TRBV12-3 or TRBV12-4, the J gene TRBJ2-7; tentatively, D is TRBD1 (6 bases). The ends were cut back, 6 bases at V and 4 bases at J, with 10 bases in the middle. This CDR3 contains 12 residues.

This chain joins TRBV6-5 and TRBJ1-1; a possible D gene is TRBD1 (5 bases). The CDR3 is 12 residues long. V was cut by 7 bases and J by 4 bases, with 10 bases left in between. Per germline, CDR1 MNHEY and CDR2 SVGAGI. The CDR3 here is CASKTGSTEAFF. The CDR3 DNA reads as TGTGCCAGCAAAACAGGATCCACTGAAGCTTTCTTT.